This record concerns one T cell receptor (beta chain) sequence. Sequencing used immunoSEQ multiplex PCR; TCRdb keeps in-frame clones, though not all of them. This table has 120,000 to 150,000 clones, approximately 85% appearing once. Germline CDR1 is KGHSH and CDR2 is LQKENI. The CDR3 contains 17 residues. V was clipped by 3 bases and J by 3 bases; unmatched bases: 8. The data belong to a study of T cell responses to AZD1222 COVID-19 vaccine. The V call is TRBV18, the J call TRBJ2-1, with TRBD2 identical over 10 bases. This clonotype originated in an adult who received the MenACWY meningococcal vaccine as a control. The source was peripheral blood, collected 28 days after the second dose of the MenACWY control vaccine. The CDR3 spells CASSPLLAGPLYNEQFF. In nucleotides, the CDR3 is TGTGCCAGCTCACCTCTACTAGCGGGGCCCCTCTACAATGAGCAGTTCTTC. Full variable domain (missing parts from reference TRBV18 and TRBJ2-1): NAGVMQNPRHLVRRRGQEARLRCSPMKGHSHVYWYRQLPEEGLKFMVYLQKENIIDESGMPKERFSAEFPKEGPSILRIQQVVRGDSAAYFCASSPLLAGPLYNEQFFGPGTRLTVL.